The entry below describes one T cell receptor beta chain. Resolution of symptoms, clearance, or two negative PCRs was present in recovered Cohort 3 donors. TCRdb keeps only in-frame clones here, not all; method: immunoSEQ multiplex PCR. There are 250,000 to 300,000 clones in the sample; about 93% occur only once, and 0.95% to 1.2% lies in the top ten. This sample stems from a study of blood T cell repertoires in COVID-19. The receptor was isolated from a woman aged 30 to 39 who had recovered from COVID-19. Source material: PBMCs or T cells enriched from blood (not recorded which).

The CDR3 DNA reads TGTGCCAGCAGCCCAAGAACTGGGCTTAAAGAAAAACTGTTTTTT. It is translated as CASSPRTGLKEKLFF. The chain employs TRBV4-2 and TRBJ1-4; D uncertain. The CDR3 extends over 15 amino acids. Looked up from germline, CDR1 is LGHNA and CDR2 is YNFKEQ. V lost 4 bases and J 8 bases, leaving 17 bases between the germline ends.